The rows below give T cell receptor beta chains drawn from one sample of a study of a mutant IDH1 vaccine in newly diagnosed glioma. Some clones are missing from TCRdb's copy, which holds only in-frame ones; the method was immunoSEQ multiplex PCR. The table includes about 98,000 clones, 70% to 90% detected once. This specimen consisted of PBMCs, obtained from a glioma patient treated with radiotherapy, temozolomide or both. The origin of the receptors is a woman between 45 and 65 years old with glioma. The CDR3 runs from the conserved cysteine through the conserved F or W. A D gene is named only where the DNA matches it firmly. Part of the rows lack a size; the others show once, few, many or a class for expanded clones.

j_call d_call v_call clone_size cdr3_aa cdr3_nt
TRBJ1-6 NA TRBV6-6 NA CASSDQGIHSPLHF TGTGCCAGCAGTGACCAGGGAATCCATTCACCCCTCCACTTT
TRBJ2-3 NA TRBV30 NA CAWNQGGDTQYF TGTGCCTGGAACCAGGGGGGAGATACGCAGTATTTT
TRBJ2-1 TRBD2 TRBV5-4 NA CAGRDYSNGVQFF TGTGCCGGGCGGGACTACTCTAACGGGGTGCAGTTCTTC
TRBJ1-4 NA TRBV7-9 NA CASSLDGLPNEKLFF TGTGCCAGCAGCTTAGATGGGTTACCTAATGAAAAACTGTTTTTT
TRBJ1-1 NA TRBV13 NA CASGASNTEAFF TGTGCCAGCGGGGCTTCCAACACTGAAGCTTTCTTT
TRBJ2-3 TRBD1 TRBV9 NA CASSVEGGLLTDTQYF TGTGCCAGCAGCGTAGAAGGGGGCCTACTCACAGATACGCAGTATTTT
TRBJ2-3 TRBD1 TRBV29-1 NA CSVATGSWDTQYF TGCAGCGTTGCGACAGGGAGTTGGGATACGCAGTATTTT
TRBJ1-6 NA TRBV10-3 NA CAISESGAGSGSPLHF TGTGCCATCAGTGAGTCAGGGGCAGGGTCGGGGTCACCCCTCCACTTT
TRBJ2-2 TRBD1 TRBV28 once CASSTPDRAGGELFF TGTGCCAGCTCGACTCCGGACAGGGCAGGCGGGGAGCTGTTTTTT
TRBJ2-3 NA TRBV10-3 NA CAISEGGSTGVQYF TGTGCCATCAGTGAGGGTGGATCGACGGGAGTGCAGTATTTT
TRBJ2-1 NA TRBV7-2 NA CASSLAGTNNEQFF TGTGCCAGCAGCTTAGCGGGGACGAACAATGAGCAGTTCTTC
TRBJ1-4 TRBD1 TRBV13 NA CASSFWEQGPLSTNEKLFF TGTGCCAGCAGCTTCTGGGAACAGGGGCCCTTGTCAACTAATGAAAAACTGTTTTTT
TRBJ2-1 TRBD2 TRBV18 NA CASSPPIGTALAGSFGASYNEQFF TGTGCCAGCTCACCACCGATAGGGACAGCCCTAGCGGGAAGCTTTGGGGCCTCCTACAATGAGCAGTTCTTC
TRBJ2-3 NA TRBV11-2 NA CASSLATGRSTDTQYF TGTGCCAGCAGCTTAGCAACGGGCCGAAGCACAGATACGCAGTATTTT
TRBJ1-1 NA TRBV11-2 NA CASSLAQGRTEAFF TGTGCCAGCAGCTTAGCTCAAGGGAGGACTGAAGCTTTCTTT
TRBJ2-7 NA TRBV7-3 NA CASSMNSGYEQYF TGTGCCAGCAGTATGAATAGCGGTTACGAGCAGTACTTC
TRBJ2-7 TRBD2 TRBV6-5 once CASSGLAGSYEQYF TGTGCCAGCAGTGGACTAGCGGGATCCTACGAGCAGTACTTC
TRBJ2-5 NA TRBV7-2 NA CASSFYTQETQYF TGTGCCAGCAGCTTCTATACTCAAGAGACCCAGTACTTC
TRBJ2-3 NA TRBV4-2 NA CASSQDSRTDTQYF TGTGCCAGCAGCCAAGATTCCCGCACAGATACGCAGTATTTT
TRBJ2-3 TRBD2 TRBV30 few CAWRYPSGRTDTQYF TGTGCCTGGAGATACCCTAGCGGGAGAACAGATACGCAGTATTTT
TRBJ2-3 NA TRBV7-3 NA CASSSRSSTDTQYF TGTGCCAGCAGCTCCCGATCAAGCACAGATACGCAGTATTTT
TRBJ1-6 NA TRBV5-5 few CASRRLRGFISPLHF TGTGCCAGCCGCCGTTTGAGAGGGTTCATTTCACCCCTCCACTTT
TRBJ2-1 NA TRBV11-3 NA CASSLGVSYNEQFF TGTGCCAGCAGCTTAGGTGTATCCTACAATGAGCAGTTCTTC
TRBJ2-1 TRBD2 TRBV7-6 NA CASSLRGLAGTYNEQFF TGTGCCAGCAGCTTAAGAGGGCTAGCGGGTACATACAATGAGCAGTTCTTC
TRBJ2-5 NA TRBV9 NA CASSVVGGAGETQYF TGTGCCAGCAGCGTAGTCGGGGGCGCGGGGGAGACCCAGTACTTC
TRBJ2-2 TRBD1 TRBV27 NA CASSLGQGIYTGELFF TGTGCCAGCAGTTTGGGACAGGGGATCTACACCGGGGAGCTGTTTTTT
TRBJ1-4 NA TRBV4-1 NA CASSQVEAPNEKLFF TGCGCCAGCAGCCAAGTGGAGGCCCCTAATGAAAAACTGTTTTTT
TRBJ2-5 NA TRBV27 NA CASRPDSLETQYF TGTGCCAGCAGGCCTGACAGCCTGGAGACCCAGTACTTC
TRBJ2-7 NA TRBV18 NA CASSPSSYEQYF TGTGCCAGCTCACCTAGCTCCTACGAGCAGTACTTC
TRBJ1-4 NA TRBV15 NA CATSRSWGLNEKLFF TGTGCCACCAGCAGGTCCTGGGGACTTAATGAAAAACTGTTTTTT
TRBJ2-6 NA TRBV6-5 NA CASRPQGTGANVLTF TGTGCCAGCAGACCCCAGGGTACTGGGGCCAACGTCCTGACTTTC
TRBJ2-1 TRBD1 TRBV9 NA CASRPGQGPYNEQFF TGTGCCAGTAGACCGGGACAGGGTCCCTACAATGAGCAGTTCTTC
TRBJ2-2 NA TRBV2 NA CASNLMGAGEGTGELFF TGTGCCAGCAACCTCATGGGGGCGGGAGAGGGGACCGGGGAGCTGTTTTTT
TRBJ2-2 TRBD2 TRBV5-1 NA CASSPNSGGNTGELFF TGCGCCAGCAGCCCAAATAGCGGGGGAAACACCGGGGAGCTGTTTTTT
TRBJ2-2 TRBD1 TRBV27 NA CASTQGRGRTGELFF TGTGCCAGCACCCAGGGCAGGGGGCGGACCGGGGAGCTGTTTTTT
TRBJ2-1 NA TRBV7-9 NA CASSLDRSYNEQFF TGTGCCAGCAGCTTAGACCGCTCCTACAATGAGCAGTTCTTC
TRBJ2-7 NA TRBV10-2 NA CASSENEVAPSYEQYF TGCGCCAGCAGTGAGAATGAGGTAGCTCCCTCCTACGAGCAGTACTTC
TRBJ2-7 TRBD1 TRBV10-2 NA CASRKSQGSPLEQYF TGCGCCAGCAGAAAGTCACAGGGGTCCCCTCTCGAGCAGTACTTC
TRBJ1-5 NA TRBV30 NA CAWSVTEYSNQPQHF TGTGCCTGGAGTGTAACAGAATATAGCAATCAGCCCCAGCATTTT
TRBJ2-2 TRBD2 TRBV9 NA CASSVFSGRAVGELFF TGTGCCAGCAGCGTCTTTAGCGGGAGGGCCGTCGGGGAGCTGTTTTTT
TRBJ1-5 NA TRBV30 NA CAWSRGDSNQPQHF TGTGCCTGGTCCCGGGGGGATAGCAATCAGCCCCAGCATTTT
TRBJ1-2 NA TRBV30 NA CAWSLRVTIPTF TGTGCCTGGAGTTTGAGGGTGACAATCCCCACCTTC
TRBJ2-5 NA TRBV20-1 NA CSASLRETQYF TGCAGTGCTAGCCTGCGGGAGACCCAGTACTTC
TRBJ2-7 TRBD2 TRBV6-5 NA CASSTSSGPYEQYF TGTGCCAGCAGCACCTCTAGCGGCCCCTACGAGCAGTACTTC
TRBJ2-3 TRBD2 TRBV9 NA CASSVAASGRRALFPDTQYF TGTGCCAGCAGCGTCGCGGCTAGCGGGAGAAGGGCACTTTTCCCAGATACGCAGTATTTT
TRBJ2-1 NA TRBV9 once CASSGPQGNEQFF TGTGCCAGCAGCGGCCCCCAGGGCAATGAGCAGTTCTTC
TRBJ2-1 TRBD2 TRBV12-5 NA CASGFGLAGKSNNEQFF TGTGCTAGTGGTTTCGGACTAGCGGGAAAGTCCAACAATGAGCAGTTCTTC
TRBJ1-4 NA TRBV5-6 NA CASSLRDYSEKLFF TGTGCCAGCAGCCTCCGGGACTATAGTGAAAAACTGTTTTTT
TRBJ2-3 NA TRBV6-1 NA CASGRTDTQYF TGTGCCAGCGGGAGAACAGATACGCAGTATTTT
TRBJ1-2 NA TRBV18 NA CASSPPDRPASYTF TGTGCCAGCTCACCACCGGACAGACCGGCCAGCTACACCTTC